These 19 T cell receptor beta chains were all obtained from the same sample, sequenced in a study of cytomegalovirus exposure and HLA in healthy donors. Primers for the PCR totalled 60 Vbeta and 13 Jbeta. Here immunoSEQ multiplex PCR was the method, and the copy in TCRdb shows in-frame clones only, minus some. The sample shows about 80,000 clones, about 68% of them seen only once. The material sequenced was PBMCs. Source of these receptors: a woman aged 50 to 65 in good health and CMV-seropositive.

The V gene is TRBV19, the J gene TRBJ2-5; no reliable D call. The CDR3 is 14 residues long. Trimming pared 3 bases from V and 1 base from J, leaving 9 bases between. Per germline, CDR1 LNHDA and CDR2 SQIVND (reference sequence). The CDR3 DNA follows: TGTGCCAGTAGTATCAACGTCGGCCAAGAGACCCAGTACTTC. Translating it yields CASSINVGQETQYF.

The gene calls are TRBV27 and TRBJ1-5; TRBD1 is a possible D gene (5 bases). Germline CDR1 and CDR2: MNHEY and SMNVEV (reference sequence). This CDR3 region has 15 residues. The germline V and J ends were trimmed by 1 base and 4 bases, with 11 bases remaining between them. The CDR3 coding sequence is TGTGCCAGCAGTTTATGGGGGGGGGTAAATCAGCCCCAGCATTTT. Translating it yields CASSLWGGVNQPQHF.

This clone turned up a few times. This chain uses TRBV19 with TRBJ1-2; 7 positions match TRBD1. The J segment lost 4 bases and the V segment lost 4 bases, leaving 21 bases of the junction unmatched. The germline CDR1 and CDR2 sequences are LNHDA and SQIVND (reference sequence). The CDR3 length is 19 residues. The CDR3 nucleotides read TGTGCCAGTAGTAGAAGGGGGCCAGGGAGGACTGATGGGCGCTATGGCTACACCTTC. This encodes CASSRRGPGRTDGRYGYTF. Complete variable domain (other parts from reference TRBV19 and TRBJ1-2): DGGITQSPKYLFRKEGQNVTLSCEQNLNHDAMYWYRQDPGQGLRLIYYSQIVNDFQKGDIAEGYSVSREKKESFPLTVTSAQKNPTAFYLCASSRRGPGRTDGRYGYTFGSGTRLTVV.

The chain combines TRBV5-6 with TRBJ1-4; D ambiguous. Deletions cut 8 bases from V and 3 bases from J, with 11 bases between. This CDR3 has 13 residues. Germline V gene sequence: CDR1 SGHDT, CDR2 YYEEEE. The CDR3 DNA is TGTGCCAGTCAGGTCGGGGCTAATGAAAAACTGTTTTTT. Its translation: CASQVGANEKLFF.

This clone showed up just a few times. The chain combines TRBV18 with TRBJ1-3; D is possibly TRBD1 (6 bases). Germline CDR1 is KGHSH and CDR2 is LQKENI. This CDR3 is 18 amino acids long. The V end was cut by 2 bases, the J end by 0 bases, with 17 bases between. The CDR3 reads CASSPTGTLTISGNTIYF. The CDR3 nucleotides are TGTGCCAGCTCACCAACAGGGACACTCACCATCTCTGGAAACACCATATATTTT.

The V call is TRBV19, the J call TRBJ2-3; D call uncertain. CDR1 is LNHDA, CDR2 SQIVND, per germline (reference sequence). This CDR3 is built from 14 residues. With 1 base removed from V and 5 bases from J, the gap between germline ends came to 10 bases. The CDR3 nucleotides read TGTGCCAGTAGTATAGGCACTACTCAAGATACGCAGTATTTT. Its translation: CASSIGTTQDTQYF.

DNA of the CDR3: TGTGCCAGTAGTATGACAGCGATCAATGAGCAGTTCTTC. Protein product: CASSMTAINEQFF. The chain couples TRBV19 to TRBJ2-1, with D possibly being TRBD1 (5 bases). The CDR3 extends over 13 amino acids. Deletions cut 3 bases from V and 6 bases from J, with 9 bases between. CDR1 LNHDA and CDR2 SQIVND come from the germline V gene (reference sequence).

V and J are TRBV10-1 and TRBJ1-1, with TRBD1 identical over 7 bases. Per the germline V gene, CDR1 is WNHNN and CDR2 is SYGVQD (reference sequence). The CDR3 runs to 15 residues. The ends lost 5 bases at V and 6 bases at J; junction bases unmatched: 12. The CDR3 protein is CASSRDSAGYPEAFF. CDR3 nucleotide sequence: TGCGCCAGCAGTAGGGACAGCGCGGGGTATCCTGAAGCTTTCTTT.

V usage is TRBV9 and J usage is TRBJ2-1; D unclear. V lost 0 bases to trimming and J lost 6 bases, with 10 bases between them. In germline, CDR1 is SGDLS, CDR2 YYNGEE. The CDR3 loop spans 14 amino acids. The CDR3 loop reads CASSVDRPSNEQFF. DNA for the CDR3: TGTGCCAGCAGCGTAGATCGTCCGAGCAATGAGCAGTTCTTC.

This clone has more than one count but fewer than ten. The V call is TRBV12-5, the J call TRBJ1-4; the D is unclear. Trimming took off 5 bases at V and 6 bases at J, with 13 bases between the two ends. The CDR3 is 14 residues long. CDR1 and CDR2 (germline): LGHNT, FRNRAP. CDR3 amino acids: CASGLGDGHEKLFF. The DNA for the CDR3 is TGTGCTAGTGGTCTAGGAGACGGTCATGAAAAACTGTTTTTT.

The chain is built from TRBV5-1 and TRBJ1-2, with 9 bases matching TRBD1. Per the germline V gene, CDR1 is SGHRS and CDR2 is YFSETQ. The J segment lost 7 bases and the V segment lost 4 bases, leaving 14 bases of the junction unmatched. This CDR3 comprises 16 residues. The chain's CDR3 is CASSPNPSDRGLGYTF. In nucleotides, the CDR3 is TGCGCCAGCAGCCCGAATCCCTCGGACAGGGGACTTGGCTACACCTTC.

The chain joins TRBV7-9 to TRBJ2-1; 8 positions agree with TRBD2. The CDR3 covers 14 residues. Germline V gene data show CDR1 as SEHNR and CDR2 as FQNEAQ (reference sequence). Trimming cost V 0 bases and J 7 bases; bases outside gene matches: 2. The CDR3 here is CASSLATSVNEQFF. CDR3 in DNA: TGTGCCAGCAGCTTAGCGACTAGCGTGAATGAGCAGTTCTTC.

This clone appeared a single time. The chain carries TRBV14 and TRBJ2-1; weak D call: TRBD1 (6 bases). The germline CDR1 and CDR2 sequences are SGHDN and FVKESK. The CDR3 is made up of 12 amino acids. V lost 6 bases to trimming and J lost 7 bases, with 10 bases between them. The CDR3 loop reads CASSLGGNEQFF. Written as DNA, the CDR3 is TGTGCCAGCAGTCTAGGGGGTAATGAGCAGTTCTTC.

This clone came up once. The gene calls are TRBV5-1 and TRBJ2-7, with TRBD1 matching over 8 bases. The CDR3 has 13 residues. Germline lookup yields CDR1 SGHRS and CDR2 YFSETQ. V gave up 1 base and J gave up 4 bases; unmatched junction bases: 1. The CDR3, as DNA: TGCGCCAGCAGCTTGACAGGGGGATACGAGCAGTACTTC. This sequence encodes CASSLTGGYEQYF.

The chain uses TRBV11-2 and TRBJ2-2, with 8 bases identical to TRBD1. The CDR3 covers 14 residues. With 5 bases clipped from V and 2 bases from J, the junction kept 1 base outside the gene matches. Germline V gene data show CDR1 as SGHAT and CDR2 as FQNNGV. Here the CDR3 DNA reads TGTGCCAGCAGCCAGGGGGCAAACACCGGGGAGCTGTTTTTT. It specifies CASSQGANTGELFF.

The CDR3 bases are TGTGCCAGCAGCGCCTCGATCCGGGACAGGGAGAACACCGGGGAGCTGTTTTTT. Its translation: CASSASIRDRENTGELFF. The V call is TRBV7-9, the J call TRBJ2-2, with 9 positions matching TRBD1. Trimming cost V 5 bases and J 1 base; bases outside gene matches: 11. Germline CDR1 is SEHNR and CDR2 is FQNEAQ (reference sequence). CDR3 length equals 18 residues.

This chain connects TRBV9 to TRBJ1-1, with TRBD1 matching over 8 bases. The CDR3 length is 16 residues. V dropped 0 bases and J dropped 6; count of bases not matched to a gene: 10. Germline assignment: CDR1 SGDLS and CDR2 YYNGEE. CDR3 nucleotide sequence: TGTGCCAGCAGCGTAGCCCCCACTCAGGGGGCTTCTGAAGCTTTCTTT. It is translated as CASSVAPTQGASEAFF.

This chain connects TRBV19 to TRBJ2-7; 8 bases fit TRBD1. The CDR3 covers 14 residues. Germline V gene data show CDR1 as LNHDA and CDR2 as SQIVND (reference sequence). After removal of 4 bases from V and 2 bases from J, the junction contained 4 bases not matched to a gene. DNA of the CDR3: TGTGCCAGTAGTACCAACAGGGGGACCTACGAGCAGTACTTC. This translates into CASSTNRGTYEQYF.

The chain employs TRBV9 and TRBJ2-2; 8 nucleotides match TRBD2. Losses at the gene ends were 0 bases for V and 5 bases for J; bases not matched to a gene: 6. CDR3 length: 16 residues. Germline CDR1 reads SGDLS; CDR2 reads YYNGEE. The CDR3 bases are TGTGCCAGCAGCGTAGTGGCGGGGGGCGCAACCGGGGAGCTGTTTTTT. Protein product: CASSVVAGGATGELFF.